This T cell receptor beta chain was sequenced for a study of a mutant IDH1 vaccine in newly diagnosed glioma. CDR3 length: 14 residues. With V trimmed by 5 bases and J by 3 bases, 7 bases remained unmatched. From germline, CDR1 is SGHNT and CDR2 YENEEA. Data came from immunoSEQ multiplex PCR; TCRdb stores just in-frame clones and leaves some out. The sample contains around 99,000 clones, around 80% of which appear only once. Sample time point: baseline, week 1 (first vaccination visit). Regarding treatment: pre-vaccination baseline after standard-of-care therapy. The rearrangement joins TRBV11-3 to TRBJ2-7; 7 positions match TRBD1. The sample in question was PBMCs, obtained from a glioma patient treated with radiotherapy, temozolomide or both. This TCR was sampled from a man aged 40-55 years with glioma. CDR3 loop: CASSRQGLNYEQYF. The CDR3 bases are TGTGCCAGCAGCAGACAGGGCCTTAACTACGAGCAGTACTTC. The full variable domain, with the rest looked up from reference TRBV11-3 and TRBJ2-7, is EAGVVQSPRYKIIEKKQPVAFWCNPISGHNTLYWYLQNLGQGPELLIRYENEEAVDDSQLPKDRFSAERLKGVDSTLKIQPAELGDSAVYLCASSRQGLNYEQYFGPGTRLTVT.